The source of this TCR beta chain is a study of graft-versus-host responses after intestinal transplantation. Overall study context: Transplantation in recipients was multivisceral, liver-intestinal, or isolated intestinal. Recipients were all induced with anti-thymocyte globulin, then given tacrolimus and steroids for around three years.

General study points: Allograft graft-versus-host to host-versus-graft clonal ratios ran high in patients with graft-donor T cell macrochimerism. Some GvH clones were seen earlier in gut or blood, suggesting intestinal origin.

In the case of this clone: Its antigen is not known.

Only in-frame clones appear in the TCRdb table, and some are missing; sequencing was by immunoSEQ multiplex PCR. The sample lists 100,000 to 140,000 clones, around 90% occurring once. CDR3 length: 16 residues. Germline V CDR1 and CDR2: SGHTA, FQGNSA. The V end lost 5 bases, the J end lost 0 bases, and 14 bases lay between the germline ends. The specimen comprised unstimulated CD4+ T cells sorted from spleen or lymph node cells, sampled before transplant. V is TRBV7-2 and J is TRBJ1-3, with TRBD1 as a possible D gene (6 bases). The TCR sequence derives from a human donor who was the organ donor for an intestinal transplant. The chain's CDR3 is CASSGRDNHSGNTIYF. In DNA form, the CDR3 reads TGTGCCAGCAGCGGCCGGGACAACCACTCTGGAAACACCATATATTTT.